This T cell receptor beta chain originates from a study of blood T cell repertoires in COVID-19. Study background: Sites in the United States, Italy and Spain provided acute and convalescent COVID-19 samples.

Trimming removed 2 bases at V and 7 bases at J, with 11 bases between. Germline V gives CDR1 MNHEY, CDR2 SVGEGT. This CDR3 has 13 amino acids. Per the authors' pipeline: From reference gene primer amplification, estimates of nucleated cell counts were derived. Profiled with immunoSEQ multiplex PCR; TCRdb holds only in-frame clones, not every one. The V and J calls and clone size come from that table; D and trimming were worked out from the DNA. The sample lists around 72,000 clones, about four fifths seen once, with 20% in the top ten. The sequencing input was peripheral blood. The sequence was collected from a woman between 65 and 79 years old with acute or convalescent COVID-19. The chain employs TRBV6-2 or TRBV6-3 and TRBJ1-2; D is perhaps TRBD1 (5 bases). The CDR3 spells CASSYGGALGYTF. The CDR3 nucleotides are TGTGCCAGCAGTTACGGCGGGGCACTTGGCTACACCTTC.